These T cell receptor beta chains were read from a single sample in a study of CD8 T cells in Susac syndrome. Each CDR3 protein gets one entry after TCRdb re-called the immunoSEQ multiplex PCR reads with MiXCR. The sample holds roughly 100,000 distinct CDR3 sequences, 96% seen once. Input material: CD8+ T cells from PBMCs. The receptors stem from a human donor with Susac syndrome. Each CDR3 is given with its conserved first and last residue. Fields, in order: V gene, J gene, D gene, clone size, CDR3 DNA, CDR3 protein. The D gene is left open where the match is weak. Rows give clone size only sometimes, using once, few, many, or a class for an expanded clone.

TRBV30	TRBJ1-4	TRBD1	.	TGTGCCTGGGGAGGGACAGGGGGCATGTTGACTAATGAAAAACTGTTTTTT	CAWGGTGGMLTNEKLFF
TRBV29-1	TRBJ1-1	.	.	TGCAGCGTTGCCGGGGGACGTGAAGCTTTCTTT	CSVAGGREAFF
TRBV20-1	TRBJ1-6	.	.	TGCAGTGCTAGGGGGGCTGGGGGCGCGAGTAATTCACCCCTCCACTTT	CSARGAGGASNSPLHF
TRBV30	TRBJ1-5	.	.	TGTGCCTGGCAAATAGAGGGAAGCAATCAGCCCCAGCATTTT	CAWQIEGSNQPQHF
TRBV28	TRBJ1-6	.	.	TGTGCCAGCAGGCCACAGGGTGCTAGGGATTCACCCCTCCACTTT	CASRPQGARDSPLHF
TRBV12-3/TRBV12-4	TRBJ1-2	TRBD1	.	TGTGCCAGCAGTTTAAGAGACAGGGGGCCGAGTGGCTACACCTTC	CASSLRDRGPSGYTF
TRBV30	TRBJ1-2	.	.	TGTGCCTGGGGGGGGCCAGGGATTCGGAACTATGGCTACACCTTC	CAWGGPGIRNYGYTF
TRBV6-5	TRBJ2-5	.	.	TGTGCCAGCAGCACGAACGGGGGCCTTCAAGAGACCCAGTACTTC	CASSTNGGLQETQYF
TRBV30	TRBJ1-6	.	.	TGTGCCTGGAGTGAAGACTCCTATAATTCACCCCTCCACTTT	CAWSEDSYNSPLHF
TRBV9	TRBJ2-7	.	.	TGTGCCAGCAGCGTGACCTGGAGCTCCTACGAGCAGTACTTC	CASSVTWSSYEQYF
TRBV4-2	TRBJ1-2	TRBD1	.	TGTGCCAGCAGCCAACCGGGACAGGGGAGCTATGGCTACACCTTC	CASSQPGQGSYGYTF
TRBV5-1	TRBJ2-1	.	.	TGCGCCAGCAGCTTCATGAATGAGCAGTTCTTC	CASSFMNEQFF
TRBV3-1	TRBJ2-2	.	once	TGTGCCAGCAGCCCCGGGGGGCAGAACACCGGGGAGCTGTTTTTT	CASSPGGQNTGELFF
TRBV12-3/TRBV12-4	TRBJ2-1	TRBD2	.	TGTGCCAGCAGTCCCACCCTAGCGGGGGGGTCCTACAATGAGCAGTTCTTC	CASSPTLAGGSYNEQFF
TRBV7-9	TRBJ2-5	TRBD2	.	TGTGCCAGCAGCCCAACTAGCGGGGGAGTGAGAGAGACCCAGTACTTC	CASSPTSGGVRETQYF
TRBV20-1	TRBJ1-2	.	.	TGCAGTGCCAGGACGGGATATGGCTACACCTTC	CSARTGYGYTF
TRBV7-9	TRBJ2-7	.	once	TGTGCCAGCAGCTTAGCCCAGACCTACGAGCAGTACTTC	CASSLAQTYEQYF
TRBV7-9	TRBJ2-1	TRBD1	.	TGTGCCAGCAGCTTACCTCCTGGACAGGTAAACAATGAGCAGTTCTTC	CASSLPPGQVNNEQFF
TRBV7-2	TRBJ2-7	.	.	TGTGCCAGCAGCTTGGATCATGGGGAGCAGTACTTC	CASSLDHGEQYF
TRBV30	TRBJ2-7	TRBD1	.	TGTGCCTGGAGTGTTGGGACAGGGACGTACGAGCAGTACTTC	CAWSVGTGTYEQYF
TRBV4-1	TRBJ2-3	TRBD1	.	TGCGCCAGCAGGGAGCGTTTAGGGGCTGACAGGGGGCGCAATGGGATGAAGTATTTT	CASRERLGADRGRNGMKYF
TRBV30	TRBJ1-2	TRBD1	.	TGTGCCCAAGGGGGACAGCCTAACTATGGCTACACCTTC	CAQGGQPNYGYTF
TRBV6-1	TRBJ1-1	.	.	TGTGCCAGCGAGGGCTTCACTGAAGCTTTCTTT	CASEGFTEAFF
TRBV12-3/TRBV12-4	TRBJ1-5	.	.	TGTGCCAGCAGCAGACCGACAGAAAATCAGCCCCAGCATTTT	CASSRPTENQPQHF
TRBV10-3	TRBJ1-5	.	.	TGTGCCATCAAAGAGGGCAGGGCGGACCAGCCCCAGCATTTT	CAIKEGRADQPQHF
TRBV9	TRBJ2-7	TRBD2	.	TGTGCCAGCAGCGTAGGGCGGGAGGTAGCCTACGAGCAGTACTTC	CASSVGREVAYEQYF
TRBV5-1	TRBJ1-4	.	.	TGCGCCAGCAGCTTCAGCGGGGGCGGTGAAAAACTGTTTTTT	CASSFSGGGEKLFF
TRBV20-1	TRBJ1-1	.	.	TGCAGTGCCGCCTTGGAGCAGGACACTGAAGCTTTCTTT	CSAALEQDTEAFF
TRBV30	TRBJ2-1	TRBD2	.	TGTGCCTGGAGTCCACCTCGGGAGGGGCAGGCGGGCCATGAGCAGTTCTTC	CAWSPPREGQAGHEQFF
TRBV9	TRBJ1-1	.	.	TGTGCCAGCAGCCCGATAAGGGCAAAGCCTGAAGCTTTCTTT	CASSPIRAKPEAFF
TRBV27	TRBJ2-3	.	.	TGTGCCAGCAGTTTAGGGCAGTTTAGCACAGATACGCAGTATTTT	CASSLGQFSTDTQYF
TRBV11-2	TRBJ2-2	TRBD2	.	TGTGCCAGCAGATTTTTTCTAGCGGGGGGGTCCCTCGGCACCGGGGAGCTGTTTTTT	CASRFFLAGGSLGTGELFF
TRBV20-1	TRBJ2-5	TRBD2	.	TGCAGTGCTAGAGATGGACTAGCGGGGGACCAAGAGACCCAGTACTTC	CSARDGLAGDQETQYF
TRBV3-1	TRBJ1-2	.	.	TGTGCCAGCAGCCTTTTAGAGGGGCGGAATGGCTACACCTTC	CASSLLEGRNGYTF
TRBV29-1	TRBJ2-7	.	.	TGCAGCGTTGCGGGGTTACGCTACGAGCAGTACTTC	CSVAGLRYEQYF
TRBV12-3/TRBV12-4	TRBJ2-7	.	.	TGTGCCAGCAGTTTAGGTCTGACGGGGAGGCTCCACGAGCAGTACTTC	CASSLGLTGRLHEQYF
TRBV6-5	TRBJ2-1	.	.	TGTGCCAGCAGTTTCCTGTCTTCTTCGGAGCAGTTCTTC	CASSFLSSSEQFF
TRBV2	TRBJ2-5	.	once	TGTGCCAGCAGTGAAGCGGGGACCCAGTACTTC	CASSEAGTQYF
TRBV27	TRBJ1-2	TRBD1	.	TGTGCCAGCAGTGGAAGGACAGGGGTCCATGGCTACACCTTC	CASSGRTGVHGYTF
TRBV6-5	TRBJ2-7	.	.	TGTGCCAGCAGCCGTATGGGGGGGGCAGTGGACGAGCAGTACTTC	CASSRMGGAVDEQYF
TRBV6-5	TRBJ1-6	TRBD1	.	TGTGCCAGCAGTTACTTCCCCAGGGGGGATTCACCCCTCCACTTT	CASSYFPRGDSPLHF
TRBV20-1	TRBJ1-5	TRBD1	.	TGCAGTGCTAGAGATCGCACCCAGGGGGGAGACAATCAGCCCCAGCATTTT	CSARDRTQGGDNQPQHF
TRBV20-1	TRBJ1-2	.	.	TGCAGTGCTCCGGGGGGACTTAACTATGGCTACACCTTC	CSAPGGLNYGYTF
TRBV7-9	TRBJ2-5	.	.	TGTGCCAGCGATGAGTTACCCGCACAAGAGACCCAGTACTTC	CASDELPAQETQYF
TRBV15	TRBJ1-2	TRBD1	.	TGTGCCACCAGCAGATTGGAGACAGGGGGCTATGGCTACACCTTC	CATSRLETGGYGYTF
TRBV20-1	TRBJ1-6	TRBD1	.	TGCAGTGCTAGAGACAGGGGGGGGACACCCCTCCACTTT	CSARDRGGTPLHF
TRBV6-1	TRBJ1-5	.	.	TGTGCCAGCTCCAGCAATCAGCCCCAGCATTTT	CASSSNQPQHF
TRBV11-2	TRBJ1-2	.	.	TGTGCCAGCAGCTTTTGGGCTATAGGGGGCTACACCTTC	CASSFWAIGGYTF
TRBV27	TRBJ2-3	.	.	TGTGCCAGCAGTCCGACAGCCTACACAGATACGCAGTATTTT	CASSPTAYTDTQYF
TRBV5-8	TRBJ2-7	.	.	TGTGCCAGCCCAAGTCCTATCTCCTACGAGCAGTACTTC	CASPSPISYEQYF
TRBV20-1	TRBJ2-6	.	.	TGCAGTGCTAGAGGAACTTCGGGACTCGAGCGCTCTGGGGCCAACGTCCTGACTTTC	CSARGTSGLERSGANVLTF
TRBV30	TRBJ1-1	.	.	TGTGCCTGGAGTGTCTGGGGACGGACGAACACTGAAGCTTTCTTT	CAWSVWGRTNTEAFF
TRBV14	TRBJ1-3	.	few	TGTGCCAGCAGTCTCGGCGGGAACACCATATATTTT	CASSLGGNTIYF
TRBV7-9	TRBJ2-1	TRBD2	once	TGTGCCAGCAGCCCCCGGGAGGGGTCAAACTACAATGAGCAGTTCTTC	CASSPREGSNYNEQFF
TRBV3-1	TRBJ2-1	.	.	TGTGCCAGCAGCCAAGATAATGCCCGAGGTGAGCAGTTCTTC	CASSQDNARGEQFF
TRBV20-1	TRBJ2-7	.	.	TGCAGTGCTAGACACAGCCCGGGCGAGCAGTACTTC	CSARHSPGEQYF
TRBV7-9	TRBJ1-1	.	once	TGTGCCAGCAGCTCCAGCCGGGCTGAAGCTTTCTTT	CASSSSRAEAFF
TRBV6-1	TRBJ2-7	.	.	TGTGCCAGCAGCGAATCCAACTACGAGCAGTACTTC	CASSESNYEQYF
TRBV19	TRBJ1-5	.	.	TGTGCCAGCTCTTCGGGGGGTCAGCCCCAGCATTTT	CASSSGGQPQHF